Described below is a single T cell receptor (beta chain) sequence and its context. The target antigen is unknown. This table comes from immunoSEQ multiplex PCR, and its TCRdb copy is limited to in-frame clones, with some not included. The sample has some 60,000 clones, more than 80% seen once; the top ten hold approximately 4.2%. This sample is part of a study of a mutant IDH1 vaccine in newly diagnosed glioma. The CDR3 has 15 amino acids. Germline V gene data show CDR1 as LGHNA and CDR2 as YNFKEQ. V was cut by 4 bases and J by 0 bases, with 9 bases left in between. Time point specified: week 5, during vaccination. Each vaccine dose was 300 ug of mutant IDH1 20-mer peptide, with topical imiquimod.

The sequence came from a woman aged 40 to 50 with glioma. The genes are TRBV4-2 and TRBJ2-2, with D hard to call. Sequencing used PBMCs, obtained from a glioma patient whose treatment included an IDH1 peptide vaccine. CDR3 amino acids: CASSRKMSNTGELFF. The CDR3 DNA is TGTGCCAGCAGCCGAAAGATGTCGAACACCGGGGAGCTGTTTTTT.